This T cell receptor (beta chain) was observed in a study of T cells after yellow fever vaccination. This clonotype was observed at least ten times. Its specificity is not known. The CDR3 runs to 14 residues. The V end was cut by 0 bases, the J end by 9 bases, with 13 bases between. From germline, CDR1 is SGHRS and CDR2 YFSETQ. From the 5' RACE reads, TCRdb called clonotypes with MiXCR, one entry per CDR3 protein. Found here are a few hundred thousand distinct CDR3 sequences, over 3.5% of them singletons; the top ten hold roughly 21%. Broader study findings: Weaker, the secondary response peaked sooner, at day 5 versus 15.

The clonotype was recovered from a man between 18 and 35 years old who received the YFV17D yellow fever vaccine. The chain combines TRBV5-1 with TRBJ1-5; possibly TRBD1 for D (5 bases). Sequencing was performed on PBMCs, taken 15 days after the yellow fever booster vaccination. In DNA, the CDR3 is TGCGCCAGCAGCTTGGACCGGGGGGTGGGGCCCCAGCATTTT. Residues: CASSLDRGVGPQHF.